These 27 T cell receptor beta chains came from one sample sequenced in a study of cytomegalovirus exposure and HLA in healthy donors. With 60 Vbeta and 13 Jbeta primers, the PCR was carried out. Measured with immunoSEQ multiplex PCR; TCRdb has only the in-frame clones, and not every one. The data show 70,000 or so clones, with around 61% seen just once and around 3.1% held by the top ten. Material for sequencing was PBMCs. The receptor set was obtained from a woman aged 50 to 60 in good health and CMV-seronegative.

The genes are TRBV27 and TRBJ1-4, with unresolved D. In germline, CDR1 is MNHEY, CDR2 SMNVEV (reference sequence). V lost 5 bases, J lost 4 bases, and 8 bases lay in between. This CDR3 is built from 13 residues. For the CDR3, the DNA is TGTGCCAGCAGTATCACAAATAATGAAAAACTGTTTTTT. Translating gives CASSITNNEKLFF.

The V call is TRBV18, the J call TRBJ2-7; 7 bases align to TRBD2. The CDR3 length is 15 residues. In germline, CDR1 is KGHSH, CDR2 LQKENI. After removal of 0 bases from V and 2 bases from J, the junction contained 4 bases not matched to a gene. The CDR3 region is CASSPPSGTTYEQYF. As DNA, the CDR3 is TGTGCCAGCTCACCACCCTCAGGGACTACCTACGAGCAGTACTTC. Looking up the rest from reference TRBV18 and TRBJ2-7 gives the full variable domain: NAGVMQNPRHLVRRRGQEARLRCSPMKGHSHVYWYRQLPEEGLKFMVYLQKENIIDESGMPKERFSAEFPKEGPSILRIQQVVRGDSAAYFCASSPPSGTTYEQYFGPGTRLTVT.

This clone turned up a few times. The chain uses TRBV2 and TRBJ1-2, with D uncertain. The CDR3 loop spans 12 amino acids. Deletions cut 5 bases from V and 7 bases from J, with 11 bases between. Germline lookup yields CDR1 SNHLY and CDR2 FYNNEI. For the CDR3, the DNA is TGTGCCAGCAGTCTGTCGGAGGGTGGCTACACCTTC. It encodes CASSLSEGGYTF.

The rearrangement uses TRBV30 and TRBJ2-3, with a possible D match to TRBD2 (6 bases). Trimming left V 2 bases short and J 6 bases short, with 9 bases between. The CDR3 is 12 residues long. Germline CDR1 and CDR2: GTSNPN and SVGIG (reference sequence). The CDR3 sequence is CAWSFGGDTQYF. CDR3 nucleotide sequence: TGTGCCTGGAGTTTTGGAGGGGATACGCAGTATTTT.

The rearrangement joins TRBV7-3 to TRBJ2-2; TRBD2 might be the D (6 bases). CDR1 and CDR2 from the germline V gene are SGHTA and FQGTGA. The CDR3 sequence is 16 residues long. V lost 2 bases and J 5 bases, leaving 15 bases between the germline ends. The CDR3 DNA sequence: TGTGCCAGCAGCTTAGGTGTTGGGGCGGGGACCGGGGAGCTGTTTTTT. Encoded protein: CASSLGVGAGTGELFF.

This chain links TRBV28 with TRBJ2-7, with TRBD1 matching over 9 bases. In germline, CDR1 is MDHEN, CDR2 SYDVKM. This CDR3 has 13 residues. J was trimmed by 2 bases and V by 6 bases; bases with no gene match: 2. The DNA of the CDR3 is TGTGCCAGCAGGGGACAGGGACCCTACGAGCAGTACTTC. Amino acids: CASRGQGPYEQYF.

The rearrangement joins TRBV7-3 to TRBJ1-1; 7 nucleotides align to TRBD1. The germline CDR1 and CDR2 sequences are SGHTA and FQGTGA. V trimming: 5 bases; J trimming: 1 base; junction bases outside the gene matches: 1. The CDR3 consists of 13 residues. Here the CDR3 DNA reads TGTGCCAGCAGCGGGACAGCGAACACTGAAGCTTTCTTT. Amino acids: CASSGTANTEAFF.

The genes are TRBV29-1 and TRBJ2-2; D is possibly TRBD1 (5 bases). V was pared by 0 bases and J by 0 bases, with 11 bases between. This CDR3 comprises 16 residues. Germline-derived CDR1 and CDR2 are SQVTM and ANQGSEA. CDR3 loop: CSVEEIGAANTGELFF. The CDR3 nucleotides read TGCAGCGTTGAAGAAATAGGGGCCGCGAACACCGGGGAGCTGTTTTTT.

The chain links TRBV7-7 to TRBJ1-1; D gene ambiguous. CDR1 is SSHAT, CDR2 FNYEAQ, per germline (reference sequence). This CDR3 contains 13 residues. The CDR3: CASAHGMNTEAFF. The CDR3 nucleotides are TGTGCTAGCGCTCATGGCATGAACACTGAAGCTTTCTTT. The entire variable domain, with the rest obtained from reference TRBV7-7 and TRBJ1-1, is as follows: GAGVSQSPRYKVTKRGQDVTLRCDPISSHATLYWYQQALGQGPEFLTYFNYEAQPDKSGLPSDRFSAERPEGSISTLTIQRTEQRDSAMYRCASAHGMNTEAFFGQGTRLTVV.

Comments on this clone: A read error may account for a junction end that differs from germline. This chain uses TRBV28 with TRBJ1-1, with 9 bases aligning to TRBD1. The CDR3 is 13 residues long. Germline-derived CDR1 and CDR2 are MDHEN and SYDVKM. Written as DNA, the CDR3 is TGTGCAAGCAAGGACAGGGGGAACACTGAAGCTTTCTTT. As protein: CASKDRGNTEAFF.

This clone is medium-sized (0.01 to 0.1%) in the sample. The chain is built from TRBV11-3 and TRBJ2-1; 7 nucleotides align to TRBD1. The CDR3 runs to 19 residues. Germline-derived CDR1 and CDR2 are SGHNT and YENEEA. After removal of 0 bases from V and 4 bases from J, the junction contained 15 bases not matched to a gene. The CDR3 DNA follows: TGTGCCAGCAGCTTAGACCTACAGGGGCGAATCCCCCTATACAATGAGCAGTTCTTC. Protein: CASSLDLQGRIPLYNEQFF.

The genes are TRBV5-4 and TRBJ2-1; TRBD1 matches at 9 bases. CDR1 SGHNT and CDR2 YYREEE come from the germline V gene (reference sequence). V lost 4 bases and J lost 2; bases outside the gene matches: 10. This CDR3 contains 17 residues. CDR3 region: CASSLNRGLAAYNEQFF. CDR3 bases: TGTGCCAGCAGCCTCAACAGGGGGCTAGCGGCCTACAATGAGCAGTTCTTC.

The V gene is TRBV7-2, the J gene TRBJ2-7; D possibly corresponds to TRBD2 (5 bases). The CDR3 loop spans 14 amino acids. Germline V gives CDR1 SGHTA, CDR2 FQGNSA. The V end was cut by 1 base, the J end by 5 bases, with 12 bases between. The DNA for the CDR3 is TGTGCCAGCAGCTTAGACGGGGTTTTAGACGAGCAGTACTTC. It yields the protein CASSLDGVLDEQYF.

This chain links TRBV5-4 with TRBJ1-1; D not resolved. Trimming stripped 4 bases from V and 0 bases from J, with 13 bases between. CDR1 and CDR2 from the germline V gene are SGHNT and YYREEE (reference sequence). This CDR3 spans 15 amino acids. For the CDR3, the DNA is TGTGCCAGCAGCCAAAACTACCCAGTGAACACTGAAGCTTTCTTT. Translated, it gives CASSQNYPVNTEAFF.

The J gene is TRBJ1-2, the V gene TRBV19; D ambiguous. Looked up from germline, CDR1 is LNHDA and CDR2 is SQIVND (reference sequence). The CDR3 extends over 12 amino acids. V was clipped by 1 base and J by 8 bases, with 8 bases between them. CDR3 amino acids: CASSIVNQGYTF. The CDR3 DNA follows: TGTGCCAGTAGTATAGTCAACCAGGGCTACACCTTC. The full variable domain, rest sourced from reference TRBV19 and TRBJ1-2, is DGGITQSPKYLFRKEGQNVTLSCEQNLNHDAMYWYRQDPGQGLRLIYYSQIVNDFQKGDIAEGYSVSREKKESFPLTVTSAQKNPTAFYLCASSIVNQGYTFGSGTRLTVV.

The chain links TRBV5-6 to TRBJ2-2, with 9 nucleotides matching TRBD2. Germline V CDR1 and CDR2: SGHDT, YYEEEE. The CDR3 covers 17 residues. The ends lost 1 base at V and 3 bases at J; junction bases unmatched: 7. CDR3 residues: CASSLRRTSDDTGELFF. DNA of the CDR3: TGTGCCAGCAGCTTGCGTCGGACTAGCGATGACACCGGGGAGCTGTTTTTT.

There are a few counts of this clone. The gene calls are TRBV10-3 and TRBJ2-5, with 8 bases lining up with TRBD2. The CDR3 is made up of 15 amino acids. Germline V lookup: CDR1 ENHRY, CDR2 SYGVKD. With V trimmed by 6 bases and J by 1 base, 7 bases remained unmatched. As DNA, the CDR3 is TGTGCCATCAGCCTGAAAACTAGCGGCCAAGAGACCCAGTACTTC. This encodes CAISLKTSGQETQYF.

The chain joins TRBV12-1 to TRBJ2-1; the D call of TRBD2 is as the table states it, not checked on the DNA. TRBV12-1 is listed as a pseudogene. CDR3 size: 14 residues. The CDR3 DNA sequence: TGTGCCAGCAGCTTTAGCGGGAGCTTAAATGAGCAGTTCTTC. It encodes CASSFSGSLNEQFF.

The gene calls are TRBV27 and TRBJ1-2, with D perhaps matching TRBD1 (5 bases). The germline V gene has CDR1 MNHEY and CDR2 SMNVEV (reference sequence). This CDR3 has 14 residues. V dropped 4 bases and J dropped 4 bases, with 13 bases sitting between them. The CDR3 sequence is CASSSQGSRYGYTF. The CDR3 DNA follows: TGTGCCAGCAGTTCCCAGGGAAGTCGCTATGGCTACACCTTC.

The chain joins TRBV30 to TRBJ2-3; 7 bases fit TRBD2. The junction had 14 bases not matched to a gene; V was cut back by 0 bases and J by 2 bases. Germline loops: CDR1 GTSNPN, CDR2 SVGIG (reference sequence). The CDR3 consists of 18 residues. CDR3 protein: CAWSVPLKPGLPTDTQYF. CDR3 nucleotides: TGTGCCTGGAGTGTACCTCTGAAACCGGGACTACCCACAGATACGCAGTATTTT.

The chain employs TRBV9 and TRBJ1-2; 9 bases agree with TRBD1. CDR1 is SGDLS, CDR2 YYNGEE, per germline. The CDR3 sequence is 15 residues long. J was trimmed by 7 bases and V by 2 bases; bases with no gene match: 9. The chain's CDR3 is CASSVLGQGGRGYTF. In DNA, the CDR3 is TGTGCCAGCAGCGTGCTGGGACAGGGAGGTCGTGGCTACACCTTC. The variable domain in full, completed from reference TRBV9 and TRBJ1-2, reads DSGVTQTPKHLITATGQRVTLRCSPRSGDLSVYWYQQSLDQGLQFLIQYYNGEERAKGNILERFSAQQFPDLHSELNLSSLELGDSALYFCASSVLGQGGRGYTFGSGTRLTVV.

V usage is TRBV6-4 and J usage is TRBJ2-2; 8 positions match TRBD1. CDR1 is MRHNA, CDR2 SNTAGT, per germline. The CDR3 has 15 amino acids. The ends lost 2 bases at V and 1 base at J; junction bases unmatched: 0. The chain's CDR3 is CASSDGTGNTGELFF. CDR3 in DNA: TGTGCCAGCAGTGACGGGACAGGGAACACCGGGGAGCTGTTTTTT.

CDR3 loop: CASSADRGRETQYF. CDR3 DNA: TGTGCCAGCAGCGCGGACAGGGGAAGGGAGACCCAGTACTTC. The chain uses TRBV9 and TRBJ2-5; 9 bases map to TRBD1. The germline CDR1 and CDR2 sequences are SGDLS and YYNGEE. Trimming took 3 bases from V and 5 from J; bases not matched to a gene: 5. The CDR3 runs 14 residues.

The chain joins TRBV7-2 to TRBJ2-5, with TRBD2 as a possible D gene (7 bases). Germline values: CDR1 SGHTA, CDR2 FQGNSA. V was shortened by 3 bases and J by 4 bases, with 15 bases between the two germline ends. CDR3 length equals 15 residues. CDR3 nucleotide sequence: TGTGCCAGCAGCTTCCCTTGGGGGGGGGCAGAGACCCAGTACTTC. The encoded protein is CASSFPWGGAETQYF.

This clone has just a few counts. The chain joins TRBV30 to TRBJ1-4; perhaps TRBD1 as D (5 bases). Germline CDR1 and CDR2: GTSNPN and SVGIG (reference sequence). This CDR3 spans 16 amino acids. Trimming took off 0 bases at V and 8 bases at J, with 19 bases between the two ends. The CDR3 DNA is TGTGCCTGGAGTGTAGGAGGGTGGGGGTTCCAGGAAAAACTGTTTTTT. Protein product: CAWSVGGWGFQEKLFF.

V usage is TRBV7-2 and J usage is TRBJ1-5, with 10 positions matching TRBD1. The CDR3 is made up of 14 amino acids. Germline V CDR1 and CDR2: SGHTA, FQGNSA. J was trimmed by 6 bases and V by 5 bases; bases with no gene match: 4. CDR3 region: CASSPGTGAQPQHF. The CDR3 bases are TGTGCCAGCAGCCCTGGGACAGGGGCTCAGCCCCAGCATTTT.

This chain uses TRBV25-1 with TRBJ2-1; 10 bases align to TRBD1. CDR3 length equals 14 residues. After removal of 8 bases from V and 9 bases from J, the junction contained 10 bases not matched to a gene. In germline, CDR1 is MGHDK, CDR2 SYGVNS. DNA of the CDR3: TGTGCCAGCGGCCGGGGACAGGGGTACGCTGAGCAGTTCTTC. Protein sequence: CASGRGQGYAEQFF.